This is a list of T cell receptor beta chains from one sample in a study of blood T cell repertoires in COVID-19. The assay was immunoSEQ multiplex PCR, and TCRdb's table has in-frame clones only and misses some. The sample contains about 180,000 clones, around 88% of which appear only once. Material: PBMCs or T cells enriched from blood (not recorded which). These TCRs come from a woman in her thirties who had recovered from COVID-19. Each CDR3 is given with its conserved first and last residue. D genes are given only for firm matches. Where a row states a size, it is once, few, many or the class of an expanded clone; other rows omit it.

j_call clone_size d_call v_call cdr3_aa cdr3_nt
TRBJ1-1 NA TRBD1 TRBV6-4 CASSFDRANTEAFF TGTGCCAGCAGTTTTGACAGGGCGAACACTGAAGCTTTCTTT
TRBJ2-3 few TRBD2 TRBV28 CASSSGGLAGAITDTQYF TGTGCCAGCAGTTCCGGAGGACTAGCGGGAGCGATCACAGATACGCAGTATTTT
TRBJ2-5 once NA TRBV6-5 CASTVLPTEETQYF TGTGCCAGCACCGTTCTCCCTACCGAAGAGACCCAGTACTTC
TRBJ2-4 NA NA TRBV5-1 CASSLGVLAKNIQYF TGCGCCAGCAGCTTGGGAGTTCTAGCCAAAAACATTCAGTACTTC
TRBJ1-1 NA TRBD1 TRBV3-1/TRBV3-2 CASSRVSGTGEKNTEAFF TGTGCCAGCAGTCGAGTTTCCGGGACAGGAGAAAAGAACACTGAAGCTTTCTTT
TRBJ1-1 NA NA TRBV5-1 CASRITGFTVNTEAFF TGCGCCAGCAGAATTACAGGGTTCACTGTGAACACTGAAGCTTTCTTT
TRBJ1-1 NA NA TRBV3-1/TRBV3-2 CASSHMGGGTEAFF TGTGCCAGCAGTCATATGGGAGGGGGCACTGAAGCTTTCTTT
TRBJ1-2 many NA TRBV7-9 CASSFAGSSHGYTF TGTGCCAGCAGCTTCGCTGGGTCTAGCCATGGCTACACCTTC
TRBJ2-3 NA NA TRBV19 CASSIQSTDTQYF TGTGCCAGTAGTATCCAGTCCACAGATACGCAGTATTTT
TRBJ2-2 NA TRBD2 TRBV3-1/TRBV3-2 CASRRERDTGELFF TGTGCCAGCCGGCGGGAGCGGGACACCGGGGAGCTGTTTTTT
TRBJ2-7 NA TRBD1 TRBV7-3 CASSLHPPGTGRYEQYF TGTGCCAGCAGCTTACATCCACCGGGGACAGGGAGGTACGAGCAGTACTTC
TRBJ1-2 NA NA TRBV6-4 CASSDFFTANYGYTF TGTGCCAGCAGTGACTTTTTCACAGCTAACTATGGCTACACCTTC
TRBJ1-4 NA NA TRBV28 CASSLLAGFREKLFF TGTGCCAGCAGTTTACTAGCCGGCTTTCGCGAAAAACTGTTTTTT
TRBJ1-2 NA TRBD1 TRBV2 CASRAGTVGYGYTF TGTGCCAGCAGGGCAGGGACAGTGGGCTATGGCTACACCTTC
TRBJ2-7 NA TRBD2 TRBV28 CASSPLDGGSSGYEQYF TGTGCCAGCAGCCCCTTGGATGGCGGGAGTAGTGGCTACGAGCAGTACTTC
TRBJ2-5 NA TRBD1 TRBV5-4 CASRPGTGETQYF TGTGCCAGCAGACCCGGGACAGGAGAGACCCAGTACTTC
TRBJ2-7 once NA TRBV28 CASSLPGGGRGQQYF TGTGCCAGCAGTTTACCCGGGGGAGGAAGGGGTCAGCAGTACTTC
TRBJ2-1 NA TRBD2 TRBV14 CASSPIGLAGVNEQFF TGTGCCAGCAGCCCGATCGGACTAGCGGGAGTCAATGAGCAGTTCTTC
TRBJ1-4 NA NA TRBV5-4 CASSLLGESTNEKLFF TGTGCCAGCAGCTTGTTAGGGGAATCAACTAATGAAAAACTGTTTTTT
TRBJ2-1 NA TRBD2 TRBV6-2/TRBV6-3 CASSYSGLAGFSEQFF TGTGCCAGCAGTTACTCTGGACTAGCGGGATTCAGTGAGCAGTTCTTC
TRBJ2-4 NA TRBD1 TRBV11-3 CASSPGQLLAKNIQYF TGTGCCAGCAGCCCGGGACAGTTATTAGCCAAAAACATTCAGTACTTC
TRBJ2-7 NA NA TRBV4-1 CASSQDLGGTYEQYF TGCGCCAGCAGCCAAGATTTGGGGGGTACCTACGAGCAGTACTTC
TRBJ2-3 NA TRBD2 TRBV9 CASSVGHGTSGNTQYF TGTGCCAGCAGCGTAGGGCACGGGACTAGCGGCAATACGCAGTATTTT
TRBJ2-5 NA TRBD2 TRBV20-1 CSASDSTSGSLWETQYF TGCAGTGCTAGTGATTCGACTAGCGGGAGTCTTTGGGAGACCCAGTACTTC
TRBJ2-7 NA NA TRBV4-1 CASRATGAYEQYF TGCGCCAGCAGGGCTACCGGGGCCTACGAGCAGTACTTC
TRBJ2-1 NA TRBD1 TRBV12-3/TRBV12-4 CASSTGQGNEQFF TGTGCCAGCAGTACGGGACAGGGGAATGAGCAGTTCTTC
TRBJ2-7 NA NA TRBV3-1/TRBV3-2 CASSQGSVHEQYF TGTGCCAGCAGCCAGGGGAGTGTTCACGAGCAGTACTTC
TRBJ1-1 once NA TRBV5-1 CASSLEQGWTEAFF TGCGCCAGCAGCTTGGAGCAGGGGTGGACTGAAGCTTTCTTT
TRBJ1-2 NA NA TRBV5-6 CASERAGVLNYGYTF TGTGCCAGCGAACGAGCAGGGGTGCTTAACTATGGCTACACCTTC
TRBJ2-1 NA TRBD1 TRBV27 CASSFPGQGETSLFF TGTGCCAGCAGTTTCCCCGGACAGGGGGAAACTAGCCTGTTCTTC
TRBJ2-2 NA NA TRBV5-1 CASSSWSWDTGELFF TGCGCCAGCAGCTCCTGGAGTTGGGACACCGGGGAGCTGTTTTTT
TRBJ2-3 once TRBD2 TRBV5-4 CASSLLSGKGVDTQYF TGTGCCAGCAGCTTACTAAGCGGGAAGGGTGTAGATACGCAGTATTTT
TRBJ2-5 NA TRBD2 TRBV7-9 CASSLSGTSGRSETQYF TGTGCCAGCAGCCTGTCGGGGACTAGCGGGAGGTCAGAGACCCAGTACTTC
TRBJ1-1 NA TRBD1 TRBV5-1 CASSFLSRGQGTEAFF TGCGCCAGCAGCTTCCTTAGCAGGGGGCAGGGAACTGAAGCTTTCTTT
TRBJ1-5 NA NA TRBV18 CASSPVWQGSPQHF TGTGCCAGCTCACCAGTGTGGCAGGGGTCGCCCCAGCATTTT
TRBJ2-7 NA TRBD2 TRBV7-2 CASSLGLARGYEQYF TGTGCCAGCAGCCTGGGACTAGCCCGAGGTTACGAGCAGTACTTC
TRBJ2-3 NA NA TRBV5-4 CASSGSGAGTDTQYF TGTGCCAGCAGCGGGAGCGGCGCCGGGACAGATACGCAGTATTTT
TRBJ2-6 once NA TRBV23-1 CASSQSKTRGANVLTF TGCGCCAGCAGTCAATCGAAGACACGTGGGGCCAACGTCCTGACTTTC
TRBJ2-5 NA NA TRBV24-1 CATSGQGLRETQYF TGTGCCACCAGTGGGCAGGGTCTAAGGGAGACCCAGTACTTC
TRBJ2-7 NA NA TRBV12-3/TRBV12-4 CASSLTGFNEQYF TGTGCCAGCAGTTTAACAGGGTTCAACGAGCAGTACTTC
TRBJ2-3 NA NA TRBV5-1 CASRRGGSISVDTQYF TGCGCCAGCAGGAGGGGGGGTAGCATATCCGTCGATACGCAGTATTTT
TRBJ2-7 NA NA TRBV28 CASSPVPYEQYF TGTGCCAGCTCCCCGGTCCCCTACGAGCAGTACTTC
TRBJ2-3 once TRBD2 TRBV19 CASSTLAASTDTQYF TGTGCCAGTAGTACACTAGCGGCTAGCACAGATACGCAGTATTTT
TRBJ2-2 NA NA TRBV28 CASPPPGAGTGELFF TGTGCCAGCCCCCCCCCAGGGGCCGGCACCGGGGAGCTGTTTTTT
TRBJ2-7 few NA TRBV4-2 CASSQERLYEQYF TGTGCCAGCAGCCAGGAGAGACTATACGAGCAGTACTTC
TRBJ1-2 NA NA TRBV28 CASGRSGAGYGYTF TGTGCCAGCGGCCGGAGCGGAGCTGGATATGGCTACACCTTC
TRBJ2-1 NA TRBD2 TRBV14 CASSQGSGRGSEQFF TGTGCCAGCAGCCAAGGAAGCGGGAGGGGGAGTGAGCAGTTCTTC
TRBJ2-7 NA TRBD1 TRBV24-1 CATSDSQGFSYEQYF TGTGCCACCAGTGATTCACAGGGGTTTTCCTACGAGCAGTACTTC
TRBJ2-7 NA TRBD1 TRBV5-1 CASSLRDRGAEQYF TGCGCCAGCAGCCTAAGGGACAGGGGAGCCGAGCAGTACTTC
TRBJ1-5 NA NA TRBV7-9 CASSPNNQPQHF TGTGCCAGCAGCCCAAACAATCAGCCCCAGCATTTT
TRBJ2-7 NA TRBD2 TRBV10-3 CAISGTSGAYEQYF TGTGCCATCAGTGGGACTAGCGGGGCGTACGAGCAGTACTTC
TRBJ2-7 NA TRBD2 TRBV6-5 CASTSGNEQYF TGTGCCAGTACTAGCGGGAACGAGCAGTACTTC
TRBJ1-2 NA TRBD1 TRBV15 CATSSGTGVNYGYTF TGTGCCACCAGCAGTGGGACAGGGGTTAACTATGGCTACACCTTC
TRBJ2-7 NA NA TRBV30 CAWSVRGAGTFYEQYF TGTGCCTGGAGTGTACGGGGGGCAGGTACCTTCTACGAGCAGTACTTC
TRBJ2-2 NA TRBD2 TRBV5-1 CASSLASSGDTGELFF TGCGCCAGCAGCTTGGCTTCTAGCGGTGACACCGGGGAGCTGTTTTTT
TRBJ2-1 NA TRBD2 TRBV27 CASSAGLAGANEQFF TGTGCCAGCAGTGCGGGACTAGCGGGAGCCAATGAGCAGTTCTTC
TRBJ2-6 once NA TRBV29-1 CSVVTVRSSGANVLTF TGCAGCGTTGTGACAGTTAGAAGCTCTGGGGCCAACGTCCTGACTTTC
TRBJ1-5 NA TRBD1 TRBV6-5 CASDRGRNQPQHF TGTGCCAGCGACAGGGGACGCAATCAGCCCCAGCATTTT
TRBJ1-1 NA TRBD1 TRBV29-1 CSVRGQGANTEAFF TGCAGCGTGAGGGGACAGGGGGCGAACACTGAAGCTTTCTTT
TRBJ2-1 NA NA TRBV30 CAWSEGSSSYNEQFF TGTGCCTGGAGCGAGGGCAGCAGCTCCTACAATGAGCAGTTCTTC